This T cell receptor (beta chain) emerged from a study of control samples from healthy donors and cancer patients. Profiling relied on immunoSEQ multiplex PCR, and the TCRdb table lists in-frame clones only, not all of them. The sample lists about 120,000 clones, roughly 92% seen once, with 2.6% in the top ten. V dropped 2 bases and J dropped 1; count of bases not matched to a gene: 7. The CDR3 is made up of 15 amino acids. CDR1 is SQVTM and CDR2 is ANQGSEA in the germline V gene. The receptor's source is a man under 40 in good health. The chain uses TRBV29-1 and TRBJ1-1; TRBD1 matches 7 bases. The sample comprised blood. The CDR3 sequence: CSVEYARGGNTEAFF. The CDR3 DNA reads TGCAGCGTTGAATACGCCAGGGGGGGGAACACTGAAGCTTTCTTT.